A selection of T cell receptor beta chains follows, all from one sample in a study of immune cell composition in non-small cell lung cancer. Assay: immunoSEQ multiplex PCR; the TCRdb copy retains only in-frame clones and omits some. The table has 7,500 to 9,500 clones, 60% to 85% seen once. Sequences were obtained from non-adjacent lung tissue. The source is a human donor with non-small cell lung cancer. Both conserved end residues are part of each CDR3. The D gene is left open where the match is weak. Size values are once, few and many counts, or a class for expanded clones, and some rows have none.

cdr3_aa: CASQARKNTEAFF
cdr3_nt: TGTGCCAGCCAAGCCAGAAAGAACACTGAAGCTTTCTTT
v_call: TRBV28
clone_size: once
d_call: .
j_call: TRBJ1-1

cdr3_aa: CASSPGTLVGGELFF
cdr3_nt: TGTGCCAGCAGCCCCGGGACCCTGGTGGGAGGGGAGCTGTTTTTT
v_call: TRBV5-6
clone_size: .
d_call: .
j_call: TRBJ2-2

cdr3_aa: CASSPQGTAQETQYF
cdr3_nt: TGTGCCAGCTCACCACAAGGGACAGCCCAAGAGACCCAGTACTTC
v_call: TRBV18
clone_size: once
d_call: TRBD1
j_call: TRBJ2-5

cdr3_aa: CASKLSGEQYF
cdr3_nt: TGTGCCAGCAAACTTAGTGGCGAGCAGTACTTC
v_call: TRBV28
clone_size: .
d_call: .
j_call: TRBJ2-7

cdr3_aa: CASSYPGHTEAFF
cdr3_nt: TGTGCCAGCAGTTACCCTGGACACACTGAAGCTTTCTTT
v_call: TRBV6-5
clone_size: .
d_call: .
j_call: TRBJ1-1

cdr3_aa: CSGRWAGGGDTQYF
cdr3_nt: TGCAGCGGCAGATGGGCAGGGGGAGGAGATACGCAGTATTTT
v_call: TRBV29-1
clone_size: .
d_call: .
j_call: TRBJ2-3

cdr3_aa: CASSHRPYEQYF
cdr3_nt: TGTGCCAGCAGCCACAGGCCTTACGAGCAGTACTTC
v_call: TRBV21-1
clone_size: .
d_call: .
j_call: TRBJ2-7

cdr3_aa: CASSPDRGNTIYF
cdr3_nt: TGTGCCAGCAGCCCGGATCGCGGAAACACCATATATTTT
v_call: TRBV6-5
clone_size: few
d_call: .
j_call: TRBJ1-3

cdr3_aa: CASSGGTAHNSPLHF
cdr3_nt: TGTGCCAGCAGCGGTGGGACGGCCCATAATTCACCCCTCCACTTT
v_call: TRBV5-6
clone_size: .
d_call: .
j_call: TRBJ1-6

cdr3_aa: CASSDLGRSTTDTQYF
cdr3_nt: TGTGCCAGCAGCGATCTAGGGCGTAGTACCACAGATACGCAGTATTTT
v_call: TRBV5-5
clone_size: .
d_call: .
j_call: TRBJ2-3

cdr3_aa: CASSLGLGSTDTQYF
cdr3_nt: TGTGCTAGCAGCTTAGGACTAGGGAGCACAGATACGCAGTATTTT
v_call: TRBV7-7
clone_size: .
d_call: TRBD2
j_call: TRBJ2-3

cdr3_aa: CASSVVGARGEKLFF
cdr3_nt: TGTGCCAGCAGCGTAGTGGGGGCGCGGGGTGAAAAACTGTTTTTT
v_call: TRBV9
clone_size: .
d_call: .
j_call: TRBJ1-4

cdr3_aa: CASSLQGNSPLHF
cdr3_nt: TGTGCCAGCAGTTTACAGGGGAATTCACCCCTCCACTTT
v_call: TRBV27
clone_size: .
d_call: .
j_call: TRBJ1-6

cdr3_aa: CASKRARGHHEQFF
cdr3_nt: TGTGCCTCCAAACGGGCTAGAGGGCACCATGAGCAGTTCTTC
v_call: TRBV30
clone_size: .
d_call: .
j_call: TRBJ2-1

cdr3_aa: CASSYGGTSYEQYF
cdr3_nt: TGCGCCAGCAGCTACGGCGGGACCTCCTACGAGCAGTACTTC
v_call: TRBV5-1
clone_size: .
d_call: .
j_call: TRBJ2-7

cdr3_aa: CAGGVWGTSGRASKNEQYF
cdr3_nt: TGTGCCGGGGGGGTTTGGGGAACTAGCGGGAGGGCCTCTAAGAACGAGCAGTACTTC
v_call: TRBV7-6
clone_size: .
d_call: TRBD2
j_call: TRBJ2-7

cdr3_aa: CAWSKRPGQGSPLHF
cdr3_nt: TGTGCCTGGAGCAAAAGGCCAGGGCAGGGATCACCCCTCCACTTT
v_call: TRBV30
clone_size: .
d_call: .
j_call: TRBJ1-6

cdr3_aa: CASSLGTDQFF
cdr3_nt: TGTGCCAGCAGCTTAGGAACAGACCAGTTCTTC
v_call: TRBV5-6
clone_size: .
d_call: .
j_call: TRBJ2-1

cdr3_aa: CASSRFGPNTGELFF
cdr3_nt: TGTGCCAGCTCCCGTTTCGGGCCAAACACCGGGGAGCTGTTTTTT
v_call: TRBV28
clone_size: once
d_call: .
j_call: TRBJ2-2

cdr3_aa: CASRTEVNYGYTF
cdr3_nt: TGTGCCTCCCGGACAGAGGTTAACTATGGCTACACCTTC
v_call: TRBV30
clone_size: .
d_call: .
j_call: TRBJ1-2

cdr3_aa: CASSQDALDPRETQYF
cdr3_nt: TGCGCCAGCAGCCAAGATGCTCTGGACCCCCGTGAGACCCAGTACTTC
v_call: TRBV4-3
clone_size: .
d_call: .
j_call: TRBJ2-5

cdr3_aa: CASSLREGRRDEQYF
cdr3_nt: TGTGCCAGCAGCCTGAGGGAAGGGAGACGAGACGAGCAGTACTTC
v_call: TRBV9
clone_size: .
d_call: .
j_call: TRBJ2-7

cdr3_aa: CASSSGREGEQFF
cdr3_nt: TGCGCCAGCAGTAGCGGGAGGGAGGGGGAGCAGTTCTTC
v_call: TRBV5-1
clone_size: .
d_call: TRBD2
j_call: TRBJ2-1

cdr3_aa: CASSWKGYNYGYTF
cdr3_nt: TGTGCCAGCAGCTGGAAGGGTTATAACTATGGCTACACCTTC
v_call: TRBV5-4
clone_size: .
d_call: .
j_call: TRBJ1-2

cdr3_aa: CASSFGVRQPQHF
cdr3_nt: TGTGCCAGCAGTTTCGGGGTGAGACAGCCCCAGCATTTT
v_call: TRBV28
clone_size: .
d_call: .
j_call: TRBJ1-5

cdr3_aa: CASSEPQGVAFF
cdr3_nt: TGCGCCAGCAGTGAGCCGCAGGGTGTAGCTTTCTTT
v_call: TRBV10-2
clone_size: .
d_call: .
j_call: TRBJ1-1

cdr3_aa: CASSLGGTSTGDTQYF
cdr3_nt: TGTGCCAGCAGCTTAGGTGGGACTAGCACCGGGGATACGCAGTATTTT
v_call: TRBV11-3
clone_size: .
d_call: TRBD2
j_call: TRBJ2-3

cdr3_aa: CASSPRLAGGYEQYF
cdr3_nt: TGTGCCAGCAGCCCAAGACTAGCGGGGGGCTACGAGCAGTACTTC
v_call: TRBV5-4
clone_size: .
d_call: TRBD2
j_call: TRBJ2-7

cdr3_aa: CASRTGGGSEAFF
cdr3_nt: TGCGCCAGTCGGACAGGAGGGGGGTCTGAAGCTTTCTTT
v_call: TRBV5-1
clone_size: .
d_call: TRBD1
j_call: TRBJ1-1

cdr3_aa: CASSGTGRNSPLHF
cdr3_nt: TGTGCCAGTTCGGGGACAGGCCGAAATTCACCCCTCCACTTT
v_call: TRBV6-1
clone_size: .
d_call: TRBD1
j_call: TRBJ1-6

cdr3_aa: CASSNSETSGRTGELFF
cdr3_nt: TGTGCCAGCAGCAACTCCGAGACTAGCGGGAGAACCGGGGAGCTGTTTTTT
v_call: TRBV7-6
clone_size: few
d_call: TRBD2
j_call: TRBJ2-2

cdr3_aa: CASSYKFSGNTIYF
cdr3_nt: TGTGCCAGCAGTTACAAGTTCTCTGGAAACACCATATATTTT
v_call: TRBV6-5
clone_size: .
d_call: .
j_call: TRBJ1-3

cdr3_aa: CASSERGGNYGYTF
cdr3_nt: TGTGCCAGCAGCGAGAGGGGAGGGAACTATGGCTACACCTTC
v_call: TRBV11-1
clone_size: once
d_call: .
j_call: TRBJ1-2

cdr3_aa: CASSRQGWDQPQHF
cdr3_nt: TGTGCCAGCAGTCGACAGGGCTGGGATCAGCCCCAGCATTTT
v_call: TRBV6-1
clone_size: .
d_call: TRBD1
j_call: TRBJ1-5

cdr3_aa: CASSATGGNTGELFF
cdr3_nt: TGTGCTAGCAGCGCTACGGGGGGGAACACCGGGGAGCTGTTTTTT
v_call: TRBV7-7
clone_size: .
d_call: TRBD2
j_call: TRBJ2-2

cdr3_aa: CASSEDRGISGNTIYF
cdr3_nt: TGTGCCAGCTCGGAGGACAGGGGCATCTCTGGAAACACCATATATTTT
v_call: TRBV9
clone_size: .
d_call: TRBD1
j_call: TRBJ1-3

cdr3_aa: CASSLRSNTEAFF
cdr3_nt: TGTGCCAGCAGTTTACGATCGAACACTGAAGCTTTCTTT
v_call: TRBV6-6
clone_size: .
d_call: .
j_call: TRBJ1-1

cdr3_aa: CASSARDRVLGEAFF
cdr3_nt: TGTGCCAGCAGTGCCCGGGACAGGGTATTGGGTGAAGCTTTCTTT
v_call: TRBV27
clone_size: once
d_call: TRBD1
j_call: TRBJ1-1

cdr3_aa: CASSLSDTYEQYF
cdr3_nt: TGTGCCAGCAGCTTATCGGATACCTACGAGCAGTACTTC
v_call: TRBV9
clone_size: .
d_call: .
j_call: TRBJ2-7

cdr3_aa: CATVFWDALGDTQYF
cdr3_nt: TGTGCCACCGTTTTTTGGGACGCTCTGGGAGATACGCAGTATTTT
v_call: TRBV6-1
clone_size: .
d_call: .
j_call: TRBJ2-3

cdr3_aa: CASSLAGRSNEQFF
cdr3_nt: TGTGCCAGCAGCTTAGCGGGCAGATCCAATGAGCAGTTCTTC
v_call: TRBV7-6
clone_size: .
d_call: .
j_call: TRBJ2-1

cdr3_aa: CASQRAGNLNTEAFF
cdr3_nt: TGTGCCAGCCAGCGGGCAGGGAATCTGAACACTGAAGCTTTCTTT
v_call: TRBV6-6
clone_size: .
d_call: .
j_call: TRBJ1-1